This T cell receptor beta chain comes out of a study of shared clonotypes between healthy human individuals (dated by TCRdb to about 2020). Notes on the research overall: The cohort comprised two women and a few men aged 18 to 49 years. For each donor, three plates each were used for CD4 naive and CD4 memory, two plates were used for CD8 naive, and one plate was used for CD8 memory. The study deeply sequenced blood TCR repertoires of roughly five healthy adults to estimate repertoire size and the extent of clonotype sharing between individuals. To increase sequencing depth and limit assay-specific biases, TCR repertoire library preparation and sequencing were carried out by different laboratories using diverse techniques. Each donor's leukapheresis produced roughly between roughly 0.85 and 9.5 billion PBMCs.

Using the deep immunoSEQ assay, TCR CDR3 regions were amplified from genomic DNA by multiplex PCR. Genomic DNA extracted from each cell subset was distributed evenly over all wells of several immunoSEQ 96-well plates, and each plate served as one replicate. For sorted subsets, about 200 ng genomic DNA, equal to 25,000 to 35,000 T cell genomes, was loaded into each replicate PCR. Purified libraries were quantified with a Qubit 3.0 fluorometer, sized on a Bioanalyzer 2100, and re-quantified with the KAPA Library Quantification kit. Each immunoSEQ 96-well plate was sequenced on its own single-read 150-cycle Illumina NextSeq 550 flow cell. The study's own analysis went as follows. Because the immunoSEQ output held only junctional sequences and lacked quality scores, the filtering could not match the filtering applied to full-length reads. To assign V/J genes and CDR3, sequences were annotated using PyIR, a Python wrapper for IgBLAST v1.9, with IMGT germline references. Reads with weak V/J assignments (E-value above 1e-6), missing CDR3, stop codons, out-of-frame junctions, or ambiguous translated residues were removed. V3J clonotypes were defined as sequences sharing the same inferred V gene, J gene, and CDR3 amino acid sequence. The percentage overlap between two repertoires was calculated by dividing the number of shared unique clonotypes by the size of the smaller repertoire. Richness of each repertoire was evaluated using RTK rarefaction, the Chao1 estimator, and Recon v2.1 estimates of unobserved clonotypes. OLGA was used to compute generation probabilities for all TCRbeta clonotypes that the gDNA method yielded from a handful of donors. The table comes from immuneACCESS by way of TCRdb, which keeps in-frame sequences with V and J called. Part of the clones is missing from these tables; in studies checked, under half for an unresolved V gene and the rest for unknown reasons. V and J calls and clone size are those listed in that table; D and trimming were worked out from the DNA. The sample has hundreds of thousands of clones on record, about 91% of them singletons. The ten largest clonotypes hold 24% of the sample.

V was cut back by 1 base and J by 2 bases, leaving a gap of 7 bases between them. The CDR3 starts with the cysteine, ends with the phenylalanine, and has 14 residues. Only the CDR3 DNA stays, 42 bases, in frame from base 1. The germline V gene specifies SGHVS as CDR1 and FNYEAQ as CDR2. This clone was observed a few times. The specificity of this receptor is unknown. No qualities accompany the bases; no much larger clone lies one base away. For the CD8 naive samples, CD45RO-negative cells were positively selected for CCR7, yielding a CD45RA+CCR7+ population from which TemRA cells were excluded. The donors were healthy, HIV-negative adults with no recently reported acute infections or vaccinations. Only Caucasian adults living in Nashville, Tennessee, USA were represented among the donors. After blood collection by leukapheresis, PBMCs were isolated using Ficoll-Histopaque density gradient centrifugation and then cryopreserved in the vapor phase of liquid nitrogen. Analytical flow cytometry was used to check the purity and quantity of every magnetically sorted T cell population. From each sorted fraction, genomic DNA was isolated and quantified by UV absorbance on a Nanodrop 2000c.

Study-level results and caveats: The genetic and exposure-history diversity represented was limited by the small number of donors. Pairwise subsampling led to the expectation that sequencing depth would affect the degree of clonotype sharing among donors. Naive subsets generally had larger estimated clonotype richness than memory subsets did. Incomplete sequencing was indicated by rarefaction of sorted-subset datasets, despite the large sequencing depth. Sharing across four donors was observed for about 5% of naive CD4, under 4% of naive CD8, 2% to 2.5% of memory CD4, and approximately 0.41% of memory CD8 clonotypes. Sampling was restricted to blood, and TCR repertoires in tissues likely differ from the TCR repertoires found in blood. Clonotypes shared by all four sorted-subset donors showed higher generation probabilities than non-shared clonotypes.

This chain joins TRBV7-6 to TRBJ2-3, with no D gene named confidently. Material: naive CD8+ T cells sorted from blood. The sample's cell subset or site label, in plain terms: CD45RA+CCR7+. This TCR came from a man aged 25 to 40 in good health. Read as DNA, the sequence is TGTGCCAGCAGCTTAGAACGGACCACAGATACGCAGTATTTT. This yields the protein CASSLERTTDTQYF.